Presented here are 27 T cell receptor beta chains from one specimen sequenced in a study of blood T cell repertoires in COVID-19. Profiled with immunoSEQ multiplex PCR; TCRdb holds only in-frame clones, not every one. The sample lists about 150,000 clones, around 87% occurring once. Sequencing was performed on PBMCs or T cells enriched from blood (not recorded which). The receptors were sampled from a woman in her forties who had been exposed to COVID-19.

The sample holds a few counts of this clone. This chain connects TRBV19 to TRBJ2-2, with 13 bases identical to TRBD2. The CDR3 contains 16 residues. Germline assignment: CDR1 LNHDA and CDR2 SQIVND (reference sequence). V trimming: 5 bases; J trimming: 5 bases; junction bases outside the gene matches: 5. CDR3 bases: TGTGCCAGTAGTGTCGGACTAGCGGGGGTAACCGGGGAGCTGTTTTTT. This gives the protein CASSVGLAGVTGELFF.

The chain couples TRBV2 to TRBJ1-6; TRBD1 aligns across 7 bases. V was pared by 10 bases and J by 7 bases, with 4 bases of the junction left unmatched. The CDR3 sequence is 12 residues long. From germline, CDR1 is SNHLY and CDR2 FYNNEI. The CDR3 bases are TGTGCCACAACAGGGGACAATTCACCCCTCCACTTT. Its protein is CATTGDNSPLHF.

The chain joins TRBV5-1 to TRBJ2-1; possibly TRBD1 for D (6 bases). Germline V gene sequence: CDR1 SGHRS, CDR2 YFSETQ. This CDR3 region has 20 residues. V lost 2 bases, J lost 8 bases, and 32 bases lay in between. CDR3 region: CASSLNSVMGANSRGDEQFF. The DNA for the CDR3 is TGCGCCAGCAGCTTAAATTCGGTAATGGGGGCGAATAGCCGAGGGGATGAGCAGTTCTTC.

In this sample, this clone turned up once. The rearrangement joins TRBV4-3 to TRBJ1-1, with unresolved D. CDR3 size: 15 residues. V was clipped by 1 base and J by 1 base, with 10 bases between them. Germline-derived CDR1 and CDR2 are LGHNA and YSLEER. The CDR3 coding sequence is TGCGCCAGCAGCCAAGTAGGTGGAGGGAACACTGAAGCTTTCTTT. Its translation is CASSQVGGGNTEAFF.

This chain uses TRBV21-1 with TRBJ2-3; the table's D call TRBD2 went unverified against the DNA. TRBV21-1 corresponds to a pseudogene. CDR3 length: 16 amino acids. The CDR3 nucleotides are TGTGCCAGCAGCAAAGGAGCACTAGCGGGCACAGATACGCAGTATTTT. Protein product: CASSKGALAGTDTQYF.

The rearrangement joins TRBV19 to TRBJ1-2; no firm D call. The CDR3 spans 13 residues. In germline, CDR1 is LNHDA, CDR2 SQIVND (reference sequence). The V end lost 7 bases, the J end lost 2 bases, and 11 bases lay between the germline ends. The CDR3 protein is CASNPTGNYGYTF. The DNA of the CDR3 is TGTGCCAGTAACCCGACGGGGAACTATGGCTACACCTTC. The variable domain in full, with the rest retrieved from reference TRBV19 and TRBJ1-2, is DGGITQSPKYLFRKEGQNVTLSCEQNLNHDAMYWYRQDPGQGLRLIYYSQIVNDFQKGDIAEGYSVSREKKESFPLTVTSAQKNPTAFYLCASNPTGNYGYTFGSGTRLTVV.

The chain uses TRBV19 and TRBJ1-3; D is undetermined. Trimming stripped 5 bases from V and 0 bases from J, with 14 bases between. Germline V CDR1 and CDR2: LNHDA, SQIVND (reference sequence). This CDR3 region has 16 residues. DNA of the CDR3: TGTGCCAGTAGTGCTACAGTCCCGAGCTCTGGAAACACCATATATTTT. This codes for CASSATVPSSGNTIYF.

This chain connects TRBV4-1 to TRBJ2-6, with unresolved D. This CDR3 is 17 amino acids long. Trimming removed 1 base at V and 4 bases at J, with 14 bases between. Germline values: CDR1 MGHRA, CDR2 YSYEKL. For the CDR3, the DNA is TGCGCCAGCAGCCAAGTGATGGTAACATCCGGGGCCAACGTCCTGACTTTC. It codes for CASSQVMVTSGANVLTF.

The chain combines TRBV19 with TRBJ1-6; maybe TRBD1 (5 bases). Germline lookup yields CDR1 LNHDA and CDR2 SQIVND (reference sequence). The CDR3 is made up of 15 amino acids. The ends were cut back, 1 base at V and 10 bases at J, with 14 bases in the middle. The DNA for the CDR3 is TGTGCCAGTAGTATAGCTTTAGACAGCGTATCACCCCTCCACTTT. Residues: CASSIALDSVSPLHF.

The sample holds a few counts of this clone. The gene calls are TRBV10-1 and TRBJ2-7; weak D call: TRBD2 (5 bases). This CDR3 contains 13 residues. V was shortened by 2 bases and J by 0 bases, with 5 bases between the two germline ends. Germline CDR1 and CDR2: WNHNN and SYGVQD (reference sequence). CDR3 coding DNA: TGCGCCAGCAGTGAGGGGAGCTCCTACGAGCAGTACTTC. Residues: CASSEGSSYEQYF.

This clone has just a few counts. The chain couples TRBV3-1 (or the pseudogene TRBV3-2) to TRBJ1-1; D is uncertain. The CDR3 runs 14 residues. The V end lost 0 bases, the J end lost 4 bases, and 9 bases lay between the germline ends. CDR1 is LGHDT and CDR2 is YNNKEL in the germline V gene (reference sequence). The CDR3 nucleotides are TGTGCCAGCAGCCAAGACAACACGGGCACTGAAGCTTTCTTT. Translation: CASSQDNTGTEAFF.

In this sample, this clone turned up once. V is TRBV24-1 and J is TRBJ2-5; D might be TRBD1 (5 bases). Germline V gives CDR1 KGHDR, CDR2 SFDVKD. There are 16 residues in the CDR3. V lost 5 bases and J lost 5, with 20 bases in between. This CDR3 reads CATSVPTAVELETQYF. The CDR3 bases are TGTGCCACCAGTGTTCCGACAGCCGTTGAATTGGAGACCCAGTACTTC.

The CDR3 is CASSLGDRGETQYF. CDR3 bases: TGTGCCAGCAGCTTAGGGGACAGGGGTGAGACCCAGTACTTC. This chain connects TRBV7-3 to TRBJ2-5, with TRBD1 matching over 10 bases. The V and J ends lost 2 bases and 5 bases, in that order; junction bases with no gene match: 2. CDR3 length: 14 residues. The V gene's germline CDR1 is SGHTA and CDR2 FQGTGA.

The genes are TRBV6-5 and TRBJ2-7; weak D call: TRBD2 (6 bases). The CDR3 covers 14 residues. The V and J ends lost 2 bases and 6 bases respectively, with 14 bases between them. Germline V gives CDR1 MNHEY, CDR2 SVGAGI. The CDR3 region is CASSYASGVAEQYF. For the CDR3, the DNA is TGTGCCAGCAGTTACGCCTCGGGGGTCGCCGAGCAGTACTTC.

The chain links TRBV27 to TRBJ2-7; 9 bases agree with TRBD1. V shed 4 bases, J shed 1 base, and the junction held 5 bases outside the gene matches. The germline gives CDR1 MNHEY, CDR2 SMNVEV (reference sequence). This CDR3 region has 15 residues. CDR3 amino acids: CASSWDGQGSYEQYF. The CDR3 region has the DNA TGTGCCAGCAGTTGGGACGGACAGGGGTCCTACGAGCAGTACTTC.

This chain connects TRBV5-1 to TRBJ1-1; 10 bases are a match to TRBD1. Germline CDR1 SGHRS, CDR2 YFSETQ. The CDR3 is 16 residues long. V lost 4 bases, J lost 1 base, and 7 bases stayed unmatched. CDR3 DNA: TGCGCCAGCAGCACGGGGGACAGGGGAAGGAACACTGAAGCTTTCTTT. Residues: CASSTGDRGRNTEAFF.

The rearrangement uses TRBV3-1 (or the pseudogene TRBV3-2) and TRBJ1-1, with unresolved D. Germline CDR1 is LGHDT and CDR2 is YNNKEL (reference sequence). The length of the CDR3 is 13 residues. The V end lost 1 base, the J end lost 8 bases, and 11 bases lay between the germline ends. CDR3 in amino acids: CASSQAPPEEAFF. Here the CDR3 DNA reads TGTGCCAGCAGCCAAGCCCCTCCCGAGGAAGCTTTCTTT.

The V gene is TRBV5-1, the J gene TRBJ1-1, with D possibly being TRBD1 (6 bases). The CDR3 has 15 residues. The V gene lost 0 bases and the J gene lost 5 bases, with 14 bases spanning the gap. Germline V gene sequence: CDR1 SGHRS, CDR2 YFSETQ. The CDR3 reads CASSLDRARGTEAFF. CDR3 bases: TGCGCCAGCAGCTTGGACAGGGCTCGGGGTACTGAAGCTTTCTTT.

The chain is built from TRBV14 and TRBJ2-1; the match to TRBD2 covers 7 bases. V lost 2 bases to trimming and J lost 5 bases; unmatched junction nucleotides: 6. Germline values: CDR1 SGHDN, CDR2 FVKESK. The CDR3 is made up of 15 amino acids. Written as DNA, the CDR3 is TGTGCCAGCAGCCAACAGACTAGCTACAACAATGAGCAGTTCTTC. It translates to CASSQQTSYNNEQFF.

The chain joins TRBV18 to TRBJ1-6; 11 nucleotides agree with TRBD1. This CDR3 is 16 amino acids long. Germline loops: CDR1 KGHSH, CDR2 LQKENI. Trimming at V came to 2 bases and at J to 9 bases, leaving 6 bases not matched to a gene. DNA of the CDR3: TGTGCCAGCTCACCATTTCCGGGACAGGGGGTTTCACCCCTCCACTTT. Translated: CASSPFPGQGVSPLHF.

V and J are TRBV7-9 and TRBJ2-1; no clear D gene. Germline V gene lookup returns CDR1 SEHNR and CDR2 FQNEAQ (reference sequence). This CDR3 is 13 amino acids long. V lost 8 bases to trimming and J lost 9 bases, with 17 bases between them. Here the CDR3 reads CASGQPANGEQFF. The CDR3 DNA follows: TGTGCCAGCGGGCAGCCAGCCAATGGTGAGCAGTTCTTC.

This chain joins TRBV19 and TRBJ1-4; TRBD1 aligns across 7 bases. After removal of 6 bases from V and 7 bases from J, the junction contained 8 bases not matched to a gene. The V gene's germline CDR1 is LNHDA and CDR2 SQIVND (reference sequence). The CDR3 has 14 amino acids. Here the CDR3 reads CASSAYRGGEKLFF. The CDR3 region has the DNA TGTGCCAGTAGCGCGTACAGGGGCGGTGAAAAACTGTTTTTT.

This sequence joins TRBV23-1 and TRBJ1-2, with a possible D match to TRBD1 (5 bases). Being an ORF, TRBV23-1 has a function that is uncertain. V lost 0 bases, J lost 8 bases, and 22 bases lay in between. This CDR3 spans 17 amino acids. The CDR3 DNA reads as TGCGCCAGCAGTCAATCGAACAGGCTCCCCCCGAGAGGCGGCTACACCTTC. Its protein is CASSQSNRLPPRGGYTF.

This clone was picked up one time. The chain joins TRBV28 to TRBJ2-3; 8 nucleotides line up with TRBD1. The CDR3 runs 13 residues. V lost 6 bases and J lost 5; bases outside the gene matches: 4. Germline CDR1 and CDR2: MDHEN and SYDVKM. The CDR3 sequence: CASRQGGVDTQYF. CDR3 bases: TGTGCCAGCAGACAGGGGGGAGTAGATACGCAGTATTTT. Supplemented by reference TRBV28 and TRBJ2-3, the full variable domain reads DVKVTQSSRYLVKRTGEKVFLECVQDMDHENMFWYRQDPGLGLRLIYFSYDVKMKEKGDIPEGYSVSREKKERFSLILESASTNQTSMYLCASRQGGVDTQYFGPGTRLTVL.

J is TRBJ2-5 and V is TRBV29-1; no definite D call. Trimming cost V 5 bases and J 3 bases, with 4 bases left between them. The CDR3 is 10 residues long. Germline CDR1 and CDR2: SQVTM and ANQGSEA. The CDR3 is CSVLKETQYF. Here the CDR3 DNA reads TGCAGCGTTCTTAAAGAGACCCAGTACTTC.

The CDR3 DNA reads TGTGCCAGCTCACCGCGGGACAGAAACTCCTACGAGCAGTACTTC. Translating gives CASSPRDRNSYEQYF. The chain links TRBV18 to TRBJ2-7; a possible D gene is TRBD1 (7 bases). Germline CDR1 is KGHSH and CDR2 is LQKENI. Trimming shortened V by 3 bases and J by 0 bases, and 12 bases separated the two germline ends. The CDR3 runs to 15 residues.

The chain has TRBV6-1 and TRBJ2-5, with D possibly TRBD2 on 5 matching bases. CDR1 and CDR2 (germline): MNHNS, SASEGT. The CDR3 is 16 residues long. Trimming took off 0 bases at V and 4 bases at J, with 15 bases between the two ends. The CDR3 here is CASSEAGAEVAETQYF. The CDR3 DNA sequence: TGTGCCAGCAGTGAAGCTGGCGCGGAGGTCGCAGAGACCCAGTACTTC.